This T cell receptor beta chain was obtained from a study of blood T cells in healthy people across ages. Overall study: Using template switching, researchers captured about one barcoded beta molecule for each two T cells. Study results and limitations: The study lacked donor CMV status, which possibly confounded expanded clonotype changes.

With regard to this clonotype: The antigen is not known.

With a J-beta primer mix and a sample-barcoded 5' primer, a second PCR ran 7 to 11 cycles. In TCRdb, the 5' RACE reads were re-called with MiXCR into one record per CDR3 protein. The table shows around 1,000,000 distinct CDR3 sequences, with around two fifths occurring only once. V lost 5 bases and J lost 1; bases outside the gene matches: 7. The CDR3 sequence is 15 residues long. Each sample had at least 7 million PBMCs isolated. Sequences were obtained from blood. The receptor comes from a man between 18 and 35 years old in good health. This rearrangement joins TRBV12-3 or TRBV12-4 to TRBJ1-2, with TRBD1 matching 7 bases. CDR3: CASSRRQGRNYGYTF. The CDR3 nucleotides are TGTGCCAGCAGTAGACGACAGGGACGTAACTATGGCTACACCTTC.